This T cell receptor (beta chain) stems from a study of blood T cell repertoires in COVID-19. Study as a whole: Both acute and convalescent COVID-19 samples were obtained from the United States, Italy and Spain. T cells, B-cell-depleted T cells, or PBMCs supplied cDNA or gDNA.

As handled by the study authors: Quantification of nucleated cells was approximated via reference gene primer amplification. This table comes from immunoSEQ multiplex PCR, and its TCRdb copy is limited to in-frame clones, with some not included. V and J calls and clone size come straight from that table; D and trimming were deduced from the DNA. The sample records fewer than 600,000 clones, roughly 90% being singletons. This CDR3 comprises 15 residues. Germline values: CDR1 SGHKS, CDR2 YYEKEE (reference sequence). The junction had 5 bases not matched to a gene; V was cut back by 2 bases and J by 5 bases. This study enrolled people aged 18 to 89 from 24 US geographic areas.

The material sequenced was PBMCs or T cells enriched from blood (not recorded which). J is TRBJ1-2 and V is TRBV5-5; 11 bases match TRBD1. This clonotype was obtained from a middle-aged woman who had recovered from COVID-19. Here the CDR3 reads CASSFGDRGAYGYTF. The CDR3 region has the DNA TGTGCCAGCAGCTTCGGGGACAGGGGGGCTTATGGCTACACCTTC.